The T cell receptor (beta chain) under discussion was sequenced for a study of post-analysis software for immune sequencing data. Study information: Included among the disease courses, which were recorded for the cohort, were relapsing-remitting, secondary progressive and progressive-relapsing multiple sclerosis. Study-level points and caveats: Patients with multiple sclerosis recorded significantly lower normalized Chao1 diversity than controls, the study found. By F measure, strong co-clustering occurred among samples prepared in the same batch. Patients used about five TRBV segments, including TRBV5-6, TRBV5-1 and TRBV20-1, more often than controls.

V shed 6 bases, J shed 6 bases, and the junction held 6 bases outside the gene matches. Per germline, CDR1 DFQATT and CDR2 SNEGSKA (reference sequence). There are 14 residues in the CDR3. Unique molecular identifiers featured in each of the TCR beta cDNA libraries. Input amounts of roughly 0.85 to 11 million T cells were used. These gave roughly 0.5 million cDNA molecules, so each molecule approximated one T cell. TCRdb re-called the PCR reads with MiXCR, one entry per CDR3 protein. This table holds 600,000 to 700,000 distinct CDR3 sequences, approximately 59% found once. On this clonotype itself: Its antigen is as yet unknown.

The chain carries TRBV20-1 and TRBJ2-1; 12 nucleotides match TRBD2. Sequencing input: blood. The sequence was collected from a girl aged 2-9 years with multiple sclerosis. CDR3 amino acids: CSARLAGDFNEQFF. CDR3 nucleotides: TGCAGTGCCCGACTAGCGGGAGATTTCAATGAGCAGTTCTTC.